One sample yielded the 6 T cell receptor beta chains listed below, sequenced in a study of T cells in localized non-small cell lung cancer. Produced via immunoSEQ multiplex PCR; TCRdb's table is partial and in-frame only. The sample includes fewer than 45,000 clones, about 90% of them seen just once. The sample consisted of peripheral blood, taken before any cancer treatment. The source is a man aged 40-75 years with stage I lung adenocarcinoma.

The chain joins TRBV6-1 to TRBJ2-1, with 7 bases fitting TRBD1. J lost 4 bases, V lost 7 bases, and 7 bases had no gene match. This CDR3 is built from 14 residues. Germline V lookup: CDR1 MNHNS, CDR2 SASEGT. This CDR3 reads CASKTGHSYNEQFF. The CDR3 DNA reads TGTGCCAGCAAGACAGGGCATTCGTACAATGAGCAGTTCTTC.

The chain is built from TRBV6-5 and TRBJ2-1; TRBD2 might be the D (6 bases). Germline CDR1 MNHEY, CDR2 SVGAGI. This CDR3 comprises 15 residues. Trimming removed 0 bases at V and 7 bases at J, with 13 bases between. The DNA for the CDR3 is TGTGCCAGCAGTTACTCGGCGGGGAGGTGGAATGAGCAGTTCTTC. Translated: CASSYSAGRWNEQFF.

The V gene is TRBV5-1, the J gene TRBJ2-1, with D unclear. The germline V gene encodes CDR1 SGHRS and CDR2 YFSETQ. The CDR3 extends over 11 amino acids. V was clipped by 1 base and J by 5 bases, with 1 base between them. CDR3 nucleotide sequence: TGCGCCAGCAGCTTGAACAATGAGCAGTTCTTC. Amino acids: CASSLNNEQFF.

The V gene is TRBV2, the J gene TRBJ1-2; D is ambiguous. The CDR3 contains 15 residues. V lost 5 bases to trimming and J lost 4 bases, with 17 bases between them. Looked up from germline, CDR1 is SNHLY and CDR2 is FYNNEI. CDR3 loop: CASSPQQLAGYGYTF. CDR3 bases: TGTGCCAGCAGTCCACAACAACTTGCGGGCTATGGCTACACCTTC.

CDR3 in DNA: TGCGCCAGCAGCTTGGCTAGCCGGGAGACCCAGTACTTC. Translated: CASSLASRETQYF. The chain combines TRBV5-1 with TRBJ2-5, with a tentative D call TRBD2 (5 bases). V lost 0 bases and J 5 bases, leaving 8 bases between the germline ends. Germline-derived CDR1 and CDR2 are SGHRS and YFSETQ. This CDR3 has 13 residues.

This chain joins TRBV11-3 and TRBJ2-3; D may be TRBD1 (6 bases). The CDR3 runs to 13 residues. Trimming cost V 5 bases and J 5 bases, with 11 bases left between them. CDR1 and CDR2 (germline): SGHNT, YENEEA. The CDR3 DNA sequence: TGTGCCAGCAGCCCCCGACAGGAAGATACGCAGTATTTT. Its protein is CASSPRQEDTQYF.